A selection of T cell receptor beta chains follows, all from one sample in a study of T cell responses to AZD1222 COVID-19 vaccine. TCRdb's copy holds only in-frame clones and misses some; the assay was immunoSEQ multiplex PCR. The profile shows tens of thousands of clones, 70% to 90% of them singletons. Material: peripheral blood, obtained 28 days after the second AZD1222 dose. The receptors here all came from an adult who received the AZD1222 COVID-19 vaccine. CDR3s include the opening cysteine and the closing phenylalanine or tryptophan. The D gene is left open where the match is weak. Size values are once, few and many counts, or a class for expanded clones, and some rows have none.

V gene	clone size	D gene	J gene	CDR3 DNA	CDR3 protein
TRBV6-5	.	.	TRBJ1-3	TGTGCCAGCAGTTTGGGGCGCACTGGAAACACCATATATTTT	CASSLGRTGNTIYF
TRBV24-1	.	TRBD2	TRBJ2-1	TGTGCCACCAGAGCGAGCGGGAGCTCCTACAATGAGCAGTTCTTC	CATRASGSSYNEQFF
TRBV10-3	few	.	TRBJ1-3	TGTGCCACTGAGGAAGGGACGGTAAACACCATATATTTT	CATEEGTVNTIYF
TRBV12-3/TRBV12-4	.	.	TRBJ2-1	TGTGCCAGCAGCCTTGGGGGGTACAATGAGCAGTTCTTC	CASSLGGYNEQFF
TRBV11-2	.	.	TRBJ1-4	TGTGCCAGCAGCTTTGGGCGGGACGGAACTAATGAAAAACTGTTTTTT	CASSFGRDGTNEKLFF
TRBV5-3	.	.	TRBJ1-1	TGTGCCAGAAGCTTGGTACAGGGTATGAACACTGAAGCTTTCTTT	CARSLVQGMNTEAFF
TRBV30	.	.	TRBJ1-5	TGTGCCTGGAGTGGGGGCCTGGCGAATCAGCCCCAGCATTTT	CAWSGGLANQPQHF
TRBV6-5	.	.	TRBJ2-7	TGTGCCAGCAGTTATAAAAACCGGGGACCTTCCTACGAGCAGTACTTC	CASSYKNRGPSYEQYF
TRBV5-5	.	TRBD1	TRBJ1-1	TGTGCCAGCAGCTTGGTACAGGGGGCGCGGACTGAAGCTTTCTTT	CASSLVQGARTEAFF
TRBV29-1	few	.	TRBJ2-7	TGCAGCGTTGCTTTCTTTGGGGGGGGCAACTACGAGCAGTACTTC	CSVAFFGGGNYEQYF
TRBV10-2	.	.	TRBJ1-6	TGCGCCAGCAGTGAGTTTCAGGGACATTCACCCCTCCACTTT	CASSEFQGHSPLHF